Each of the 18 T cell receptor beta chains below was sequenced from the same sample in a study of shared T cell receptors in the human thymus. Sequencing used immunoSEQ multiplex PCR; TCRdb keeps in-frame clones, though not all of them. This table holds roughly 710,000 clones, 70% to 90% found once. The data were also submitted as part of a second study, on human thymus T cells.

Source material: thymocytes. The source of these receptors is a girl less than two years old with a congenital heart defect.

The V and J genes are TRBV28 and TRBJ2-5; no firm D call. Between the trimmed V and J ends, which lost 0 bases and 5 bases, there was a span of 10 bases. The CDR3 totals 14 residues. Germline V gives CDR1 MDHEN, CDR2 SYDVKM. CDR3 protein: CASSLWRWWETQYF. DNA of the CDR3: TGTGCCAGCAGTTTATGGCGATGGTGGGAGACCCAGTACTTC.

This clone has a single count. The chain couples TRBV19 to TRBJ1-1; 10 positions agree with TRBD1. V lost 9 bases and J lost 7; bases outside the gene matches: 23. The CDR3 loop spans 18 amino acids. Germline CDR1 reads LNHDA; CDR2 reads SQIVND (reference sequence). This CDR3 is CASPTPVDRGCTALEAFF. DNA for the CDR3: TGTGCCAGCCCCACTCCGGTGGACAGGGGGTGCACCGCGCTTGAAGCTTTCTTT.

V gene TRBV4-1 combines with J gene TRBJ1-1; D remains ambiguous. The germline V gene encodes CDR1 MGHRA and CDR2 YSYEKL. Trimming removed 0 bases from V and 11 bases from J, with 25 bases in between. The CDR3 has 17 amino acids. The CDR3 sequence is CASSQDPDTALGRWAFF. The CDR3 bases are TGCGCCAGCAGCCAAGATCCCGATACGGCTCTGGGGAGGTGGGCTTTCTTT.

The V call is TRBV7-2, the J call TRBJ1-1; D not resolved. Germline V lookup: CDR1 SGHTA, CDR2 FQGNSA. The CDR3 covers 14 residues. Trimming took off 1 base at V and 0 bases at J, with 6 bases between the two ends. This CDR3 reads CASSLGSVNTEAFF. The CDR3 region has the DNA TGTGCCAGCAGCTTAGGTTCGGTGAACACTGAAGCTTTCTTT.

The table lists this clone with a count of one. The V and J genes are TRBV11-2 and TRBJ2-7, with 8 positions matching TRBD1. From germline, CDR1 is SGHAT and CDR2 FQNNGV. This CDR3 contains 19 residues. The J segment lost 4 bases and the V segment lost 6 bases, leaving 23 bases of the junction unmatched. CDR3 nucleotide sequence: TGTGCCAGCAGTTCGGACAGGGACATTTTAGGGGGAAGGAAGTACGAGCAGTACTTC. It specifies CASSSDRDILGGRKYEQYF.

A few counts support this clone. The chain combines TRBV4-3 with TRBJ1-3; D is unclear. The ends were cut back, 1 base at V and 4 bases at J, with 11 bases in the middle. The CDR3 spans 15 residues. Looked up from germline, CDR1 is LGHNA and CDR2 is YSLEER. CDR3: CASSQVSGGGNTIYF. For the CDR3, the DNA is TGCGCCAGCAGCCAAGTCTCTGGAGGGGGAAACACCATATATTTT.

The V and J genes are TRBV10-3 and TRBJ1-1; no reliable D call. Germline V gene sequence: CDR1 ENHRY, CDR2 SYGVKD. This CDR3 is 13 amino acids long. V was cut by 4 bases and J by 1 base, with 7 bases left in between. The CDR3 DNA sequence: TGTGCCATCAGTGGACGGGGGAACACTGAAGCTTTCTTT. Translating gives CAISGRGNTEAFF.

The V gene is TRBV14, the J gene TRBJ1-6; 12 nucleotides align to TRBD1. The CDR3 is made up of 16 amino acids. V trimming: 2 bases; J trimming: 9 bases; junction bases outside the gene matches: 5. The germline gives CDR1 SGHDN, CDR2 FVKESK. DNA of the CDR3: TGTGCCAGCAGCCAAACCGGGACAGGGGGCCTTTCACCCCTCCACTTT. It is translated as CASSQTGTGGLSPLHF.

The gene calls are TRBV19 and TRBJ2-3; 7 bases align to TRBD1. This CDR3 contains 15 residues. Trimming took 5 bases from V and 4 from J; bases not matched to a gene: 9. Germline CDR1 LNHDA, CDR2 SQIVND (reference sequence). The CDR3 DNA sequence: TGTGCCAGTAGTCCATCGACAGGGAAGGCAGATACGCAGTATTTT. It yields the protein CASSPSTGKADTQYF.

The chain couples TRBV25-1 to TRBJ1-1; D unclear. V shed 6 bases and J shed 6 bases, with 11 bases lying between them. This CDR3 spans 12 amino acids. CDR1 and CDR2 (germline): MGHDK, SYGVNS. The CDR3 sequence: CASREGLAEAFF. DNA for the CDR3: TGTGCCAGCAGGGAAGGACTGGCTGAAGCTTTCTTT. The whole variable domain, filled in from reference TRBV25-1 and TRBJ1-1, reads EADIYQTPRYLVIGTGKKITLECSQTMGHDKMYWYQQDPGMELHLIHYSYGVNSTEKGDLSSESTVSRIRTEHFPLTLESARPSHTSQYLCASREGLAEAFFGQGTRLTVV.

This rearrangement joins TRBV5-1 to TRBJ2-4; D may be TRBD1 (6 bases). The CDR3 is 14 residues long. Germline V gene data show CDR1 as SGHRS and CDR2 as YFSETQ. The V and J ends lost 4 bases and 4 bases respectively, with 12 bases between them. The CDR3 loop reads CASSRDTLKNIQYF. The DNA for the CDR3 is TGCGCCAGCAGCCGGGACACCCTGAAAAACATTCAGTACTTC.

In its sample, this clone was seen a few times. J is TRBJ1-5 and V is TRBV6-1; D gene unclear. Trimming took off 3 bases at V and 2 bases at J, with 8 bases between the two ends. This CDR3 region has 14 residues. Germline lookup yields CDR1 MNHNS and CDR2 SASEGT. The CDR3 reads CASSDRVGNQPQHF. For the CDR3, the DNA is TGTGCCAGCAGTGATCGGGTTGGCAATCAGCCCCAGCATTTT.

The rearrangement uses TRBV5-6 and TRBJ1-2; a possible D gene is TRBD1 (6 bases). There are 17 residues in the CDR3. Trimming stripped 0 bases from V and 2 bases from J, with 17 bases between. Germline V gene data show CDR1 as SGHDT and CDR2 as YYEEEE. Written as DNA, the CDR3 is TGTGCCAGCAGCTTGGGCGGGGGTAAGGGGGAAAACTATGGCTACACCTTC. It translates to CASSLGGGKGENYGYTF.

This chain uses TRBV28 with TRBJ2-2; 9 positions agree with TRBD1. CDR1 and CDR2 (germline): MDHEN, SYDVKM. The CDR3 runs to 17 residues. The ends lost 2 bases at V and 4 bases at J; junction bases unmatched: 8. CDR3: CASSLPRTGEGTGELFF. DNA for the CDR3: TGTGCCAGCAGTTTACCGCGGACAGGGGAGGGCACCGGGGAGCTGTTTTTT.

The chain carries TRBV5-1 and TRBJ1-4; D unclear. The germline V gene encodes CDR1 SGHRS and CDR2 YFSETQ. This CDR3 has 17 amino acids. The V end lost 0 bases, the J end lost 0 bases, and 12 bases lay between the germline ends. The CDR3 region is CASSLALTVTTNEKLFF. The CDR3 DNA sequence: TGCGCCAGCAGCTTGGCCTTAACAGTTACAACTAATGAAAAACTGTTTTTT.

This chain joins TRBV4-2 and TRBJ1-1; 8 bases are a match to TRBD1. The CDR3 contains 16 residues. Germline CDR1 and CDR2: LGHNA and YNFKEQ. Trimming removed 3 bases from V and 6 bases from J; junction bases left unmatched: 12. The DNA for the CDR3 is TGTGCCAGCAGCCAGGGACAGGACGGGCAACTCTCTGAAGCTTTCTTT. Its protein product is CASSQGQDGQLSEAFF.

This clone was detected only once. CDR3 region: CASSVRTGGNTEAFF. The CDR3 region has the DNA TGTGCCAGCAGCGTAAGGACAGGGGGGAACACTGAAGCTTTCTTT. The chain links TRBV5-4 to TRBJ1-1; 10 nucleotides agree with TRBD1. J lost 1 base, V lost 4 bases, and 4 bases had no gene match. This CDR3 region has 15 residues. CDR1 and CDR2 from the germline V gene are SGHNT and YYREEE (reference sequence).

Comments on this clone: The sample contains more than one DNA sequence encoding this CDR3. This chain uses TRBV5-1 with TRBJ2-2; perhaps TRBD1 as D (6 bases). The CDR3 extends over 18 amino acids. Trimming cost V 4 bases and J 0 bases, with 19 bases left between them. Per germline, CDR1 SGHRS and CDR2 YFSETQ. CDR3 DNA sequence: TGCGCCAGCAGCCCCTCGAAAGGGACAAATTCGAACACCGGGGAGCTGTTTTTT. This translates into CASSPSKGTNSNTGELFF.